The 14 T cell receptor beta chains below all came from one sample that was sequenced in a study of response to subunit inactivated influenza vaccine. TCRdb re-derived calls from the RT-PCR reads in MiXCR, one entry per CDR3 protein. The sample carries more than 550,000 distinct CDR3 sequences, roughly 12% recorded once. These sequences were also reported in another study, on T cells expressing NK-cell markers. That paper states: As the method of synthesis, 5'RACE template switching with UMIs yielded TCR beta cDNA.

Here the sequenced sample was PBMCs from blood, taken on the day of vaccination. The source of these receptors is a man in his forties or fifties who received an inactivated influenza vaccine.

This clonotype was observed a handful of times. This chain links TRBV7-9 with TRBJ2-2; D not certain. The germline V gene has CDR1 SEHNR and CDR2 FQNEAQ (reference sequence). Trimming pared 1 base from V and 5 bases from J, leaving 17 bases between. The CDR3 contains 17 residues. The CDR3 DNA reads TGTGCCAGCAGCTTAGTGGTGCGGTCTCAAATGACCGGGGAGCTGTTTTTT. It yields the protein CASSLVVRSQMTGELFF.

The chain employs TRBV12-3 or TRBV12-4 and TRBJ2-4; D possibly uses TRBD1 or TRBD2 (5 bases each). V lost 5 bases and J 5 bases, leaving 10 bases between the germline ends. CDR3 length: 13 residues. CDR3: CASSEGFQNIQYF. The CDR3 coding sequence is TGTGCCAGCAGTGAGGGGTTTCAAAACATTCAGTACTTC.

The chain uses TRBV29-1 and TRBJ1-2, with D possibly matching TRBD1 (5 bases). This CDR3 spans 12 amino acids. The V end lost 7 bases, the J end lost 7 bases, and 16 bases lay between the germline ends. From germline, CDR1 is SQVTM and CDR2 ANQGSEA. The DNA for the CDR3 is TGCAGCGCCAGGGTGACAACGGGTGGCTACACCTTC. It translates to CSARVTTGGYTF.

The rearrangement uses TRBV7-2 and TRBJ2-3; 7 bases match TRBD2. The CDR3 is 17 residues long. V shed 2 bases, J shed 4 bases, and the junction held 12 bases outside the gene matches. The germline V gene encodes CDR1 SGHTA and CDR2 FQGNSA. This CDR3 reads CASSLPFRGGGADTQYF. The DNA of the CDR3 is TGTGCCAGCAGCTTACCTTTTCGCGGGGGTGGGGCAGATACGCAGTATTTT.

This clonotype appeared a few times. This chain links TRBV3-1 with TRBJ2-5; D gene unclear. The CDR3 has 13 residues. V lost 2 bases and J 4 bases, leaving 8 bases between the germline ends. Germline V CDR1 and CDR2: LGHDT, YNNKEL (reference sequence). The CDR3 sequence is CASSQFGGETQYF. The CDR3 DNA follows: TGTGCCAGCAGCCAATTCGGTGGAGAGACCCAGTACTTC.

The sample holds a few counts of this clonotype. The chain uses TRBV7-8 and TRBJ2-5; possibly TRBD1 for D (5 bases). The V end lost 2 bases, the J end lost 0 bases, and 13 bases lay between the germline ends. The germline V gene has CDR1 SGHVS and CDR2 FQNEAQ. This CDR3 has 16 amino acids. Written as DNA, the CDR3 is TGTGCCAGCAGCTTAAGTAGACAGCCGTACCAAGAGACCCAGTACTTC. This sequence encodes CASSLSRQPYQETQYF.

This clonotype has a handful of counts. The chain joins TRBV5-6 to TRBJ2-1; no firm D call. The germline CDR1 and CDR2 sequences are SGHDT and YYEEEE. The CDR3 is made up of 15 amino acids. The V gene lost 0 bases and the J gene lost 3 bases, with 10 bases spanning the gap. CDR3 bases: TGTGCCAGCAGCTTGGGTACATACCTCTACAATGAGCAGTTCTTC. This translates into CASSLGTYLYNEQFF. The entire variable domain, with the rest obtained from reference TRBV5-6 and TRBJ2-1, is as follows: DAGVTQSPTHLIKTRGQQVTLRCSPKSGHDTVSWYQQALGQGPQFIFQYYEEEERQRGNFPDRFSGHQFPNYSSELNVNALLLGDSALYLCASSLGTYLYNEQFFGPGTRLTVL.

The chain recombines TRBV28 with TRBJ2-7; D is unclear. There are 11 residues in the CDR3. In germline, CDR1 is MDHEN, CDR2 SYDVKM. The V end was cut by 4 bases, the J end by 8 bases, with 9 bases between. In nucleotides, the CDR3 is TGTGCCAGCAGTTATTTCGGGCAGCAGTACTTC. This gives the protein CASSYFGQQYF.

The chain combines TRBV6-1 with TRBJ2-2; TRBD1 matches 7 bases. With V trimmed by 6 bases and J by 3 bases, 4 bases remained unmatched. The CDR3 consists of 14 residues. Germline assignment: CDR1 MNHNS and CDR2 SASEGT. CDR3 region: CASRWDRDTGELFF. The DNA of the CDR3 is TGTGCCAGCAGATGGGACAGAGACACCGGGGAGCTGTTTTTT.

The rearrangement joins TRBV5-5 to TRBJ1-5; D unresolved. Germline CDR1 is SGHKS and CDR2 is YYEKEE (reference sequence). The CDR3 is 17 residues long. V was clipped by 0 bases and J by 0 bases, with 13 bases between them. Written as DNA, the CDR3 is TGTGCCAGCAGCTTGGGAGTGGGCAGCCATAGCAATCAGCCCCAGCATTTT. This translates into CASSLGVGSHSNQPQHF.

There are a few counts of this clonotype. The chain carries TRBV29-1 and TRBJ1-2; D perhaps matches TRBD1 (5 bases). V was trimmed by 4 bases and J by 3 bases, leaving 18 bases between them. CDR3 length equals 15 residues. Germline CDR1 and CDR2: SQVTM and ANQGSEA. The CDR3 is CSVAPNIWGDYGYTF. The CDR3 DNA reads TGCAGCGTTGCCCCAAATATTTGGGGGGACTATGGCTACACCTTC. The full variable domain, rest sourced from reference TRBV29-1 and TRBJ1-2, is SAVISQKPSRDICQRGTSLTIQCQVDSQVTMMFWYRQQPGQSLTLIATANQGSEATYESGFVIDKFPISRPNLTFSTLTVSNMSPEDSSIYLCSVAPNIWGDYGYTFGSGTRLTVV.

The J gene is TRBJ2-7, the V gene TRBV29-1; D gene unclear. V was trimmed by 5 bases and J by 6 bases, leaving 8 bases between them. Germline V gene lookup returns CDR1 SQVTM and CDR2 ANQGSEA. The CDR3 extends over 10 amino acids. The CDR3 DNA reads as TGCAGCGTTTTGTCGGGCGAGCAGTACTTC. It translates to CSVLSGEQYF.

This chain connects TRBV19 to TRBJ1-2; D unresolved. Germline V gene data show CDR1 as LNHDA and CDR2 as SQIVND (reference sequence). V lost 7 bases and J 5 bases, leaving 14 bases between the germline ends. This CDR3 is built from 13 residues. The CDR3 bases are TGTGCCAGTATGGCCCTGTCCTGGTATGGCTACACCTTC. Protein sequence: CASMALSWYGYTF.

CDR3 loop: CAITHIPYSYNEQFF. CDR3 DNA sequence: TGTGCCATCACTCACATCCCATACTCCTACAATGAGCAGTTCTTC. The J gene is TRBJ2-1, the V gene TRBV7-2; no clear D gene. Germline CDR1 is SGHTA and CDR2 is FQGNSA. Trimming stripped 10 bases from V and 0 bases from J, with 16 bases between. This CDR3 comprises 15 residues.